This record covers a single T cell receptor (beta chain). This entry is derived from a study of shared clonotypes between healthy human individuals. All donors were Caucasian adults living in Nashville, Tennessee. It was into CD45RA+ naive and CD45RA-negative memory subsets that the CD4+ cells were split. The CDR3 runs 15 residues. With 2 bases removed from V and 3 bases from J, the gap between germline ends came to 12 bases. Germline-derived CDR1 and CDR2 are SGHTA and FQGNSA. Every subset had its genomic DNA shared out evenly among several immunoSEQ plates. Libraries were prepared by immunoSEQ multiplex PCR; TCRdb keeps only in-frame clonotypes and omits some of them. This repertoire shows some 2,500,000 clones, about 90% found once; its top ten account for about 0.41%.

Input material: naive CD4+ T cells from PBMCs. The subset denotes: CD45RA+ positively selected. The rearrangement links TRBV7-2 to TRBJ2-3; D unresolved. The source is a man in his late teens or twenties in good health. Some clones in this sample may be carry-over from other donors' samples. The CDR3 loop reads CASSLRQAGTDTQYF. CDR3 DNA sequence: TGTGCCAGCAGCTTAAGGCAGGCTGGGACAGATACGCAGTATTTT.